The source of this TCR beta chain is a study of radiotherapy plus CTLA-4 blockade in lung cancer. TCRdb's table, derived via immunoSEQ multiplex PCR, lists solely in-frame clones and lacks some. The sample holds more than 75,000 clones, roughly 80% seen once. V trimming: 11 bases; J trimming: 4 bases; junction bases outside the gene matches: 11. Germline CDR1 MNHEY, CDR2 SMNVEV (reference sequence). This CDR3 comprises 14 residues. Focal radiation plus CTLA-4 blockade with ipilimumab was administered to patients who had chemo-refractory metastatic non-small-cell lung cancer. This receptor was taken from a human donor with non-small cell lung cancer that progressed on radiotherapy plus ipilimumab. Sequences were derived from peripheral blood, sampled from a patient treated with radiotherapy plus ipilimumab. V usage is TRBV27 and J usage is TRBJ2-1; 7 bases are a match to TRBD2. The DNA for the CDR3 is TGTGCCCGGCCGGGCTTGCGGGAGTACAATGAGCAGTTCTTC. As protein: CARPGLREYNEQFF.